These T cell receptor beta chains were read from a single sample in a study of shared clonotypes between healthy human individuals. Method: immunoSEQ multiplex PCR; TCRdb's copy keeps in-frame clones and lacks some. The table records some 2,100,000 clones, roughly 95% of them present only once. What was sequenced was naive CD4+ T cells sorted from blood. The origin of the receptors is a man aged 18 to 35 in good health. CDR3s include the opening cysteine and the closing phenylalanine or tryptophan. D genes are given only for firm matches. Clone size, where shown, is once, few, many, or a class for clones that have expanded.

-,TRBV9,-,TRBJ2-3,TGTGCCAGCAGCTTACCCCAGGGAGACACGCAGTATTTT,CASSLPQGDTQYF
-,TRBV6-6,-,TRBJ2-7,TGTGCCAGCACCAACACCGTCGATTCCTACGAGCAGTACTTC,CASTNTVDSYEQYF
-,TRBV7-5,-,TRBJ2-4,-,CASSLRAVGPGIQYF
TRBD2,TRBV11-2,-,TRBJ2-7,TGTGCCAGCAGGCGGGGCAGTCCTAGCGGGAGCGACGAGCAGTACTTC,CASRRGSPSGSDEQYF
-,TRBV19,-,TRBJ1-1,TGTGCCAGTAGTATAGGGCCCCTAGAGCCCAACACTGAAGCTTTCTTT,CASSIGPLEPNTEAFF
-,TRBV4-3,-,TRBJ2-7,TGCGCCAGCAGCCAAGATGCGGGAACTGGTTACGAGCAGTACTTC,CASSQDAGTGYEQYF
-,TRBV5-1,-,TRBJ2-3,TGCGCCAGCGGACGCCCGGACGGAACAGATACGCAGTATTTT,CASGRPDGTDTQYF
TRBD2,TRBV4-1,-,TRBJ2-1,TGCGCCAGCAGCCAAGAAGGGACTAGTGCCTACAATGAGCAGTTCTTC,CASSQEGTSAYNEQFF
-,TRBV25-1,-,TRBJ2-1,TGTGCCAGCATCGAGGGGAGCTACAATGAGCAGTTCTTC,CASIEGSYNEQFF
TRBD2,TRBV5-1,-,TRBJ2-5,TGCGCCAGCAGCTATAGCGGGGGGGCCGGGGAGACCCAGTACTTC,CASSYSGGAGETQYF
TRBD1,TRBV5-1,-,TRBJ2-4,TGCGCCAGCAGCTTAGGACAGGCGATCAAAAACATTCAGTACTTC,CASSLGQAIKNIQYF
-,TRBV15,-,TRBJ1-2,TGTGCCACCAGCAGAGATCGCTCTCCGACAGGTCTCGATGGCTACACCTTC,CATSRDRSPTGLDGYTF
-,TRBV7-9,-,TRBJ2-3,TGTGCCAGCAGCTCCCCGCCCAGCCGGAGCACAGATACGCAGTATTTT,CASSSPPSRSTDTQYF
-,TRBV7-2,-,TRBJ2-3,TGTGCCAGCAGCTTAAGCGGGTTGCGAACAGATACGCAGTATTTT,CASSLSGLRTDTQYF
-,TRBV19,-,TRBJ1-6,TGTGCCAGTAATATCGGCAGCATCGTGAATTCACCCCTCCACTTT,CASNIGSIVNSPLHF
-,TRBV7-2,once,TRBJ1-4,TGTGCCAGCAGCCAGGAGGGAGGAGGAGGTGGTGAAAAACTGTTTTTT,CASSQEGGGGGEKLFF
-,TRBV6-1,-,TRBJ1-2,TGTGCCAGCAGTGAAGCCAGGGTGGGCTATGGCTACACCTTC,CASSEARVGYGYTF
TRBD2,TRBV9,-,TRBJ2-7,TGTGCCAGCAGCCAAGCGGGGGGGACCTACGAGCAGTACTTC,CASSQAGGTYEQYF
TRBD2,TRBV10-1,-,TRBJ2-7,TGCGCCAGCAGTGAGTCGAGGCTAGCGGGGGACCGGTCTACCTACGAGCAGTACTTC,CASSESRLAGDRSTYEQYF
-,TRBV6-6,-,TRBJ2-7,TGTGCCAGCAGTTCGACAGGAAGGCCCTACGAGCAGTACTTC,CASSSTGRPYEQYF
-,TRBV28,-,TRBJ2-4,TGTGCCAGCACCCAAGAGTCCGGGGGAATAAACATTCAGTACTTC,CASTQESGGINIQYF
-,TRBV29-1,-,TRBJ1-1,TGCAGCGTTGTTCTTCAGGGACTCAACACTGAAGCTTTCTTT,CSVVLQGLNTEAFF
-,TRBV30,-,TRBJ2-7,TGTGCCTGGAGTGTAACTAGGGGGGAGCAGTACTTC,CAWSVTRGEQYF
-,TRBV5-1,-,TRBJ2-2,TGCGCCAGCCTAGGAGACGGGAACACCGGGGAGCTGTTTTTT,CASLGDGNTGELFF
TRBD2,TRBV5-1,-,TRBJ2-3,TGCGCCAGCAGCTCCCCTTTGGTAGCGGGGGTCACAGATACGCAGTATTTT,CASSSPLVAGVTDTQYF
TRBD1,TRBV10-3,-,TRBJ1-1,TGTGCCATCAGCACGGGGACAGGGGTGACTGAAGCTTTCTTT,CAISTGTGVTEAFF
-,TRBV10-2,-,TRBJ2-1,TGCGCCAGCAGGGGGGACTGGCCCAATGAGCAGTTCTTC,CASRGDWPNEQFF
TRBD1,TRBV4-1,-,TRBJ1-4,TGCGCCAGCAGCCGGGGACAGGGTGGGAATGAAAAACTGTTTTTT,CASSRGQGGNEKLFF
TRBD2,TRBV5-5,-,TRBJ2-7,TGTGCCAGCAGCCCTCCCGGACTAGCTTCCTACGAGCAGTACTTC,CASSPPGLASYEQYF
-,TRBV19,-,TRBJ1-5,TGTGCCAGTAGTATTGGCGGGGCCGGGGGCAGAAGGAGCAATCAGCCCCAGCATTTT,CASSIGGAGGRRSNQPQHF
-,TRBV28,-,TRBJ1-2,TGTGCCACCGGACGGACCCTGAGCTATGGCTACACCTTC,CATGRTLSYGYTF
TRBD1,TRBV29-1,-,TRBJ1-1,TGCAGCGTTGAAGATCTTTTCGACAGGGCGAACACTGAAGCTTTCTTT,CSVEDLFDRANTEAFF
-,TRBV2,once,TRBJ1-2,TGTGCCAGCAGTGTATGGGAACGGGACGGCTACACCTTC,CASSVWERDGYTF
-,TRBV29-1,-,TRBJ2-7,TGCAGCGTCCGCGAAGTTTACGAGCAGTACTTC,CSVREVYEQYF
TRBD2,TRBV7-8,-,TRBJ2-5,TGTGCCAGCAGCACAGGGACTAGCGTTGGAGAGACCCAGTACTTC,CASSTGTSVGETQYF
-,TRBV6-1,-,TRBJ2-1,TGTGCCACGGGACTGAACAATGAGCAGTTCTTC,CATGLNNEQFF
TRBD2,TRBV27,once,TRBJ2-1,TGTGCCAGCAGTTTTATTCGGGGGAGCGGGAGCTCCTACAATGAGCAGTTCTTC,CASSFIRGSGSSYNEQFF
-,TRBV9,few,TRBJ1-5,TGTGCCAGCAGCGCCAGGGGAGGGAATCAGCCCCAGCATTTT,CASSARGGNQPQHF
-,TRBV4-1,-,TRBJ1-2,TGCGCCAGCAGCCAAGGCTTAGGTGGTGGCTACACCTTC,CASSQGLGGGYTF
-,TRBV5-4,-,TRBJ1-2,TGTGCCAGCAGCTCTAAAGAGGGGTTGAACTATGTTGACTACACCTTC,CASSSKEGLNYVDYTF
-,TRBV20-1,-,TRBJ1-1,TGCAGTGCCAGAACCCTCACGGAGGCTTTCTTT,CSARTLTEAFF